This T cell receptor beta chain was identified during a study of shared clonotypes between healthy human individuals. Study processing details: Because ImmunoSEQ provided only junction sequences with no quality scores, the filtering differed. The table came from immunoSEQ multiplex PCR; TCRdb's copy has only in-frame clones and leaves some out. That table gives V, J and clone size, and the DNA gave D and trimming. The sample records tens of thousands of clones, 62% being singletons. The CDR3 runs to 16 residues. The germline V gene has CDR1 MDHEN and CDR2 SYDVKM. The V and J ends lost 4 bases and 4 bases, in that order; junction bases with no gene match: 9.

The sample comprised memory CD8+ T cells sorted from blood. Subset of the sample: CD45RO+ cells pooled with CCR7-negative TemRA cells. This sequence originates from a man between 25 and 39 years old in good health. The chain couples TRBV28 to TRBJ2-1; TRBD2 aligns across 8 bases. For the CDR3, the DNA is TGTGCCAGCAGTTCATTAACTAGCGGACTTTACAATGAGCAGTTCTTC. Translated, it gives CASSSLTSGLYNEQFF.